This T cell receptor (beta chain) was captured by sequencing in a study of OX40 agonist ivuxolimab in advanced cancers. Sequencing was performed with immunoSEQ multiplex PCR; in TCRdb, only in-frame clones are kept and a portion is missing. The table includes approximately 68,000 clones, 88% detected once. Germline V lookup: CDR1 LNHDA, CDR2 SQIVND (reference sequence). V gave up 9 bases and J gave up 0 bases; unmatched junction bases: 8. The CDR3 contains 17 residues. This clone has more than one count but fewer than ten. Sequencing was performed on CD4+ or CD8+ T cells sorted from blood, taken in a trial of the OX40 agonist ivuxolimab. The sequence came from an adult with an advanced solid tumor such as melanoma, head and neck, liver or kidney cancer. V gene TRBV19 combines with J gene TRBJ2-6; 10 bases match TRBD1. In DNA form, the CDR3 reads TGTGCCAGCCTTGGGGGACAGGGGCTCTCTGGGGCCAACGTCCTGACTTTC. It encodes CASLGGQGLSGANVLTF.